The entry below gives a single T cell receptor beta chain sequence along with its context. Its antigen is not identified. From the germline J gene comes the end of the CDR3, since the read stops 3 residues before it. CDR1 and CDR2 from the germline V gene are PRHDT and FYEKMQ (reference sequence). CDR3 size: 14 residues. J lost 6 bases, V lost 5 bases, and 5 bases had no gene match. This record belongs to a study of T cells in women clearing cervical HPV infection. Study-level background: Controls' single incident HPV16 infection cleared within 12 months without precancer.

The data were produced by immunoSEQ multiplex PCR, yet TCRdb's version contains in-frame clones alone and is incomplete. The sample's table shows 25,000 to 30,000 clones. Points from the study as a whole: Controls had more TRBV6-7 (approximately 0.16%) than cases (about 0.11%). Timing of associations relative to infection is unclear; T-cell subsets were not isolated.

All participants had a single incident cervical HPV16 infection, and prevalent HPV16 infections were excluded. The specimen sequenced was blood buffy coat. The rearrangement uses TRBV13 and TRBJ2-2; TRBD1 agrees at 8 bases. This clonotype was obtained from a woman between 18 and 75 years old with a cervical HPV16 infection that either progressed to CIN3+ or cleared (not recorded which). The part of the CDR3 DNA that was read is TGTGCCAGCAGCGCTGGACAGGGCGCCGGGGAG. Amino acids: CASSAGQGAGE. The whole CDR3 region reads CASSAGQGAGELFF.